This T cell receptor beta chain emerged from a study of blood T cell repertoires in COVID-19. Produced via immunoSEQ multiplex PCR; TCRdb's table is partial and in-frame only. The sample consists of fewer than 350,000 clones, 85% of them appearing once. Enrolled through a virtual design, the participants were between roughly 18 and 90 years of age and came from approximately 25 US areas. Germline assignment: CDR1 MDHEN and CDR2 SYDVKM. The CDR3 runs to 14 residues. Between the trimmed V and J ends, which lost 3 bases and 5 bases, there was a span of 10 bases. Sequenced material: PBMCs or T cells enriched from blood (not recorded which). This TCR was sampled from a woman aged 25-40 years who had been exposed to COVID-19. The chain has TRBV28 and TRBJ2-2; D possibly corresponds to TRBD1 (5 bases). The CDR3, as DNA: TGTGCCAGCAGTTTGCAGGGTTGGACCGGGGAGCTGTTTTTT. This encodes CASSLQGWTGELFF.